This T cell receptor (beta chain) was sequenced during a study of beta chain features in type 1 diabetes. Points from the study as a whole: There was a possibility that cDNA sequencing over-represented cells with high TCR expression. Moderate yet significant TCRB CDR3 shortening was seen in Type 1 diabetes patients in all four CD4+ subsets.

CD4+ cells of the naive, central memory, regulatory and stem cell-like memory types were sorted via CD45RO/CCR7/CD25/CD127/CD95/CD27. The V gene's germline CDR1 is SGDLS and CDR2 YYNGEE. This CDR3 comprises 17 residues. Losses at the gene ends were 0 bases for V and 6 bases for J; bases not matched to a gene: 9. As every portion of the isolated RNA was reverse transcribed, the sequencing read expressed TCRB transcripts. The repertoire was sequenced with immunoSEQ multiplex PCR; TCRdb's copy has only in-frame clones and lacks some. This table has about 270,000 clones, 14% appearing once. In regard to this clone: The antigen remains undetermined.

The sequenced material came from naive CD4+ T cells from blood. The V call is TRBV9, the J call TRBJ2-2, with 9 bases identical to TRBD2. This clonotype originated in a man under 40 with type 1 diabetes. The CDR3, as DNA: TGTGCCAGCAGCGTAGTAGGTCTAGCGGGATTCTCCGGGGAGCTGTTTTTT. Protein product: CASSVVGLAGFSGELFF.